Following are 25 T cell receptor beta chains from one sample sequenced in a study of Graves' ophthalmopathy and Graves' hyperthyroidism. Scientists amplified the TCR beta CDR3 regions from RNA transcripts. An opening RT-PCR round employed HTBI primers and preceded a second-round multiplex PCR. From the multiplex PCR reads, TCRdb called clonotypes with MiXCR, one entry per CDR3 protein. The table has a few hundred thousand distinct CDR3 sequences, 15% to 20% seen once. Sequences were obtained from peripheral blood. Every receptor here comes from a woman in her late teens or twenties with Graves' ophthalmopathy.

This clonotype came up many times. The V and J genes are TRBV7-2 and TRBJ2-7; 7 bases map to TRBD1. CDR3 length: 12 residues. The junction had 5 bases not matched to a gene; V was cut back by 6 bases and J by 6 bases. The V gene's germline CDR1 is SGHTA and CDR2 FQGNSA. The CDR3 loop reads CASSQQGSEQYF. The CDR3 bases are TGTGCCAGCAGTCAACAGGGGTCCGAGCAGTACTTC. The whole variable domain, remainder taken from reference TRBV7-2 and TRBJ2-7, is GAGVSQSPSNKVTEKGKDVELRCDPISGHTALYWYRQSLGQGLEFLIYFQGNSAPDKSGLPSDRFSAERTGGSVSTLTIQRTQQEDSAVYLCASSQQGSEQYFGPGTRLTVT.

This clonotype was counted ten times or more. CDR3 coding DNA: TGTGCCAGCAGTGGTGGGACAGGGGGCCTCGCTCATAGCAATCAGCCCCAGCATTTT. Protein: CASSGGTGGLAHSNQPQHF. The chain is built from TRBV2 and TRBJ1-5, with TRBD1 matching 12 bases. This CDR3 spans 19 amino acids. Germline-derived CDR1 and CDR2 are SNHLY and FYNNEI. J gave up 0 bases and V 4 bases, and 10 bases lay outside the gene matches.

There are a few counts of this clonotype. The chain uses TRBV30 and TRBJ2-5; perhaps D is TRBD1 or TRBD2 (5 bases each). Trimming pared 2 bases from V and 5 bases from J, leaving 15 bases between. This CDR3 comprises 14 residues. The germline V gene encodes CDR1 GTSNPN and CDR2 SVGIG (reference sequence). The CDR3 here is CAWSPTAGAETQYF. Written as DNA, the CDR3 is TGTGCCTGGAGTCCGACAGCCGGGGCGGAGACCCAGTACTTC.

This clonotype was detected many times. The chain employs TRBV7-2 and TRBJ1-2; D not resolved. V gave up 5 bases and J gave up 7 bases, with 8 bases separating them. CDR3 length: 11 amino acids. Germline CDR1 and CDR2: SGHTA and FQGNSA. The CDR3 region has the DNA TGTGCCAGCAGCCCTAACGTTGGCTACACCTTC. The encoded protein is CASSPNVGYTF.

This clonotype was counted many times. The rearrangement uses TRBV12-5 and TRBJ2-2; 9 bases map to TRBD1. Germline trimming cut 0 bases from V and 7 bases from J; bases unmatched to any gene: 12. This CDR3 has 18 residues. The germline CDR1 and CDR2 sequences are LGHNT and FRNRAP. CDR3 DNA: TGTGCTAGTGGTTTGGTATTTTTCGCGGGACAGGGAAACGGGGAGCTGTTTTTT. This gives the protein CASGLVFFAGQGNGELFF.

This clonotype was seen ten or more times. The chain uses TRBV19 and TRBJ2-7; 7 bases align to TRBD1. The CDR3 is 16 residues long. V was pared by 5 bases and J by 0 bases, with 10 bases of the junction left unmatched. The germline CDR1 and CDR2 sequences are LNHDA and SQIVND (reference sequence). For the CDR3, the DNA is TGTGCCAGTAGTTTTATAGACAGGGCCGACTCCTACGAGCAGTACTTC. Amino acids: CASSFIDRADSYEQYF.

Regarding this clonotype: At one of its ends the junction is not consistent with the germline gene, which may arise from a read error. The rearrangement joins TRBV7-2 to TRBJ1-1; D is undetermined. The CDR3 covers 12 residues. Per germline, CDR1 SGHTA and CDR2 FQGNSA. This CDR3 reads CASSLTILEAFF. In nucleotides, the CDR3 is TGTGCCAGCAGCTTAACTATCCTTGAAGCCTTCTTT.

This clonotype was detected ten times or more. The CDR3 is CASSLIGGTGTETQYF. Written as DNA, the CDR3 is TGTGCCAGCAGTTTAATCGGGGGGACAGGGACGGAGACCCAGTACTTC. The chain carries TRBV28 and TRBJ2-5; 9 bases match TRBD1. V gave up 2 bases and J gave up 5 bases; unmatched junction bases: 9. Germline CDR1 MDHEN, CDR2 SYDVKM. The CDR3 is made up of 16 amino acids.

On this clonotype itself: Possible read error: a much larger clone is one base away. The CDR3 DNA follows: TGTACCAGCAAACGCGCAGGCGGCGCTGAAGCTTTCTTT. Translation: CTSKRAGGAEAFF. The chain joins TRBV28 to TRBJ1-1; D remains unclear. This CDR3 spans 13 amino acids. Germline CDR1 and CDR2: MDHEN and SYDVKM.

This clonotype has a count of ten or more. The V and J genes are TRBV7-3 and TRBJ2-2; a weak D match, TRBD1 (6 bases). Trimming removed 5 bases from V and 4 bases from J, with 17 bases in between. CDR1 is SGHTA, CDR2 FQGTGA, per germline. The CDR3 is 16 residues long. CDR3 nucleotides: TGTGCCAGCAGCACCACAGTGGGGGCCCTCACCGGGGAGCTGTTTTTT. Protein product: CASSTTVGALTGELFF.

This clonotype was observed many times. This chain links TRBV27 with TRBJ2-5; 13 bases fit TRBD2. After removal of 4 bases from V and 5 bases from J, the junction contained 4 bases not matched to a gene. Germline-derived CDR1 and CDR2 are MNHEY and SMNVEV (reference sequence). The CDR3 has 15 amino acids. The CDR3 coding sequence is TGTGCCAGCAGTTCCCCGACTAGCGGGAGGGAGACCCAGTACTTC. Translation gives CASSSPTSGRETQYF.

The gene calls are TRBV12-3 or TRBV12-4 and TRBJ1-3; D gene uncertain. Trimming left V 1 base short and J 0 bases short, with 13 bases between. This CDR3 is built from 17 residues. The CDR3 sequence: CASSLGEGSSSGNTIYF. CDR3 bases: TGTGCCAGCAGTTTAGGAGAAGGATCCAGCTCTGGAAACACCATATATTTT.

The V gene is TRBV11-2, the J gene TRBJ2-7; D tentatively reads TRBD1 or TRBD2 (5 bases each). Germline assignment: CDR1 SGHAT and CDR2 FQNNGV. Trimming pared 3 bases from V and 5 bases from J, leaving 17 bases between. CDR3 length equals 15 residues. The CDR3 DNA is TGTGCCAGCAGCTTTTCCGGGACCCTAGTAGACGAGCAGTACTTC. This gives the protein CASSFSGTLVDEQYF.

This clonotype was seen at least ten times. The CDR3 region has the DNA TGTGCCAGTAGTATTGGGGGTGCGAACACTGAAGCTTTCTTT. Translation: CASSIGGANTEAFF. The rearrangement uses TRBV19 and TRBJ1-1; TRBD1 might be the D (5 bases). The CDR3 is made up of 14 amino acids. The germline V gene encodes CDR1 LNHDA and CDR2 SQIVND (reference sequence). With 3 bases removed from V and 1 base from J, the gap between germline ends came to 9 bases.

There are many counts of this clonotype. The gene calls are TRBV5-1 and TRBJ2-2, with TRBD1 as a possible D gene (6 bases). CDR1 is SGHRS, CDR2 YFSETQ, per germline. V lost 6 bases and J 3 bases, leaving 12 bases between the germline ends. This CDR3 is 14 amino acids long. The CDR3 loop reads CASKAQGYTGELFF. In DNA, the CDR3 is TGCGCCAGCAAGGCCCAGGGGTACACCGGGGAGCTGTTTTTT.

The sample holds many counts of this clonotype. J is TRBJ1-5 and V is TRBV15, with TRBD1 identical over 8 bases. The CDR3 runs to 15 residues. The V gene end was trimmed by 5 bases and the J gene end by 4 bases; junction bases not matched to a gene: 7. Per germline, CDR1 LNHNV and CDR2 YYDKDF (reference sequence). The CDR3 nucleotides read TGTGCCACCAGCCGACAGGGGACATATAATCAGCCCCAGCATTTT. This translates into CATSRQGTYNQPQHF.

This clonotype was recorded many times. The genes are TRBV7-2 and TRBJ2-7, with unresolved D. The CDR3 sequence is 13 residues long. V lost 1 base and J 5 bases, leaving 9 bases between the germline ends. CDR1 is SGHTA, CDR2 FQGNSA, per germline. The CDR3 DNA reads TGTGCCAGCAGCTTAGTGAGTCGGGACGAGCAGTACTTC. It translates to CASSLVSRDEQYF.

The table lists this clonotype with many counts. The chain carries TRBV30 and TRBJ2-2; unclear D gene. The CDR3 has 10 residues. The germline gives CDR1 GTSNPN, CDR2 SVGIG (reference sequence). Trimming removed 6 bases at V and 6 bases at J, with 5 bases between. CDR3 sequence (DNA): TGTGCCTGCGGGCCCGGGGAGCTGTTTTTT. This translates into CACGPGELFF.

The sample holds many counts of this clonotype. The chain carries TRBV11-2 and TRBJ2-2, with 10 bases that match TRBD1. Losses at the gene ends were 5 bases for V and 5 bases for J; bases not matched to a gene: 11. This CDR3 has 17 residues. Germline values: CDR1 SGHAT, CDR2 FQNNGV. Written as DNA, the CDR3 is TGTGCCAGCAGCCCCAGGACAGGGGGAAGCCATACCGGGGAGCTGTTTTTT. Translation gives CASSPRTGGSHTGELFF.

The sample holds many counts of this clonotype. The chain has TRBV11-1 and TRBJ2-7; 12 bases are shared with TRBD1. Per germline, CDR1 SGHAT and CDR2 FQDESV (reference sequence). J lost 0 bases, V lost 3 bases, and 9 bases had no gene match. The CDR3 sequence is 18 residues long. CDR3 DNA sequence: TGTGCCAGCAGCTTCGGGGACAGGGGGCCCCTGAGCTCCTACGAGCAGTACTTC. This encodes CASSFGDRGPLSSYEQYF.

This clonotype appeared a few times. V usage is TRBV6-1 and J usage is TRBJ1-1; no firm D call. CDR3 length: 12 residues. Per the germline V gene, CDR1 is MNHNS and CDR2 is SASEGT. With 6 bases removed from V and 3 bases from J, the gap between germline ends came to 8 bases. CDR3 DNA: TGTGCCAGCAGCCAGTGGGACACTGAAGCTTTCTTT. Protein sequence: CASSQWDTEAFF.

This sequence joins TRBV14 and TRBJ1-6; D is unclear. The germline V and J ends were trimmed by 2 bases and 7 bases, with 21 bases remaining between them. The V gene's germline CDR1 is SGHDN and CDR2 FVKESK. This CDR3 contains 18 residues. CDR3 protein: CASSQLPFPDKANSPLHF. CDR3 in DNA: TGTGCCAGCAGCCAACTCCCTTTTCCCGACAAGGCAAATTCACCCCTCCACTTT.

Many counts were recorded for this clonotype. Just one base apart from a much larger clone, this may be a read error. The V and J genes are TRBV11-3 and TRBJ1-6; no definite D call. CDR1 is SGHNT and CDR2 is YENEEA in the germline V gene. CDR3 length: 14 amino acids. The CDR3 region is CANSLGSDNSPLHF. CDR3 DNA sequence: TGTGCCAACAGCTTGGGTTCCGATAATTCACCCCTCCACTTT.

This clonotype appeared many times. This sequence joins TRBV12-3 or TRBV12-4 and TRBJ2-7; D gene ambiguous. The V gene lost 3 bases and the J gene lost 5 bases, with 11 bases spanning the gap. The CDR3 spans 13 residues. The CDR3 DNA reads TGTGCCAGCAGTTTGCTCGTCAGGAACGAGCAGTACTTC. Translated, it gives CASSLLVRNEQYF.

This clonotype was observed many times. This chain uses TRBV7-2 with TRBJ2-5; a weak D match, TRBD1 (6 bases). CDR1 is SGHTA and CDR2 is FQGNSA in the germline V gene. The V gene lost 5 bases and the J gene lost 1 base, with 23 bases spanning the gap. There are 18 residues in the CDR3. CDR3: CASSLSPGQIMFQETQYF. For the CDR3, the DNA is TGTGCCAGCAGCCTTAGCCCCGGACAGATTATGTTCCAAGAGACCCAGTACTTC.